This entry lists 16 T cell receptor beta chains sequenced from one sample in a study of CD8+CD57+ T cells in acquired aplastic anemia. Investigators profiled TCR beta VDJ and CDR3 from genomic DNA template. TCRdb reprocessed the reads via MiXCR and lists one record per CDR3 protein. The sample consists of under 200,000 distinct CDR3 sequences, 55% to 70% of them appearing once. The sequencing input was sorted CD4+, CD8+, or CD8+CD57+ T cells (not recorded which) from PBMCs. Receptor source: a human donor with severe aplastic anemia or a healthy control (not recorded which).

This clonotype is deemed hyperexpanded. This sequence joins TRBV6-1 and TRBJ2-7; 7 bases map to TRBD1. The CDR3 spans 16 residues. Germline loops: CDR1 MNHNS, CDR2 SASEGT. Trimming at V came to 7 bases and at J to 4 bases, leaving 16 bases not matched to a gene. The CDR3 DNA reads TGTGCCAGCATGGATTGGGGGCAAGACAGGGCGTACGAGCAGTACTTC. This gives the protein CASMDWGQDRAYEQYF.

This chain uses TRBV5-1 with TRBJ2-7; either TRBD1 or TRBD2 may fit D (5 bases each). Trimming pared 4 bases from V and 1 base from J, leaving 12 bases between. The CDR3 has 14 amino acids. From germline, CDR1 is SGHRS and CDR2 YFSETQ. CDR3 protein: CASSGGKGSYEQYF. CDR3 in DNA: TGCGCCAGCAGCGGGGGTAAGGGGTCCTACGAGCAGTACTTC.

The V gene is TRBV9, the J gene TRBJ1-6; D call uncertain. The germline V gene has CDR1 SGDLS and CDR2 YYNGEE. The CDR3 loop spans 13 amino acids. V gave up 0 bases and J gave up 7 bases, with 5 bases separating them. CDR3 residues: CASSVETNSPLHF. As DNA, the CDR3 is TGTGCCAGCAGCGTAGAAACCAATTCACCCCTCCACTTT.

The table lists this clonotype with many counts. The V call is TRBV14, the J call TRBJ2-2; no firm D call. V lost 5 bases and J lost 5, with 9 bases in between. This CDR3 contains 13 residues. Germline V gene sequence: CDR1 SGHDN, CDR2 FVKESK. CDR3 region: CASSDHPTGELFF. The CDR3 coding sequence is TGTGCCAGCAGCGACCATCCGACCGGGGAGCTGTTTTTT.

This clonotype appeared a single time. The CDR3 loop is CASSEGGQGIYEQYF. In nucleotides, the CDR3 is TGTGCCAGCAGCGAGGGCGGACAGGGGATATACGAGCAGTACTTC. The chain carries TRBV7-6 and TRBJ2-7, with 9 bases aligning to TRBD1. The junction had 9 bases not matched to a gene; V was cut back by 5 bases and J by 4 bases. CDR1 and CDR2 from the germline V gene are SGHVS and FNYEAQ. This CDR3 is 15 amino acids long.

Note on this clonotype: Since a much larger clone is just one base distant, this may be a read error. V and J are TRBV5-6 and TRBJ1-3, with D uncertain. The CDR3 consists of 15 residues. Looked up from germline, CDR1 is SGHDT and CDR2 is YYEEEE. DNA of the CDR3: TGTGCCAGCCTTTTTGGGTCTCACTCTAGAAACACCATATATTTT. Translating it yields CASLFGSHSRNTIYF.

As for this clonotype: One end of the junction varies from germline; a read error may be responsible. The chain recombines TRBV7-2 with TRBJ2-7; D is possibly TRBD1 (7 bases). Germline loops: CDR1 SGHTA, CDR2 FQGNSA. This CDR3 contains 15 residues. The CDR3 reads CAGSHGGQSFYEQYF. The CDR3 DNA reads TGTGCCGGCAGCCACGGGGGACAGAGCTTCTACGAGCAGTACTTC.

The chain is built from TRBV7-9 and TRBJ2-3; 11 positions match TRBD1. The CDR3 length is 19 residues. The V and J ends lost 3 bases and 6 bases, in that order; junction bases with no gene match: 17. The germline V gene has CDR1 SEHNR and CDR2 FQNEAQ (reference sequence). The CDR3 loop is CASSFGSLLGQGAWDTQYF. The CDR3 region has the DNA TGTGCCAGCAGCTTCGGGTCCCTTTTAGGACAGGGGGCTTGGGATACGCAGTATTTT.

The V gene is TRBV12-3 or TRBV12-4, the J gene TRBJ1-3; maybe TRBD1 (6 bases). The CDR3 contains 16 residues. V gave up 3 bases and J gave up 6 bases, with 18 bases separating them. The CDR3 sequence: CASSFGGTGGKNTIYF. Here the CDR3 DNA reads TGTGCCAGCAGTTTCGGGGGTACCGGGGGCAAAAACACCATATATTTT.

V usage is TRBV29-1 and J usage is TRBJ2-5, with a tentative D call TRBD2 (6 bases). Germline values: CDR1 SQVTM, CDR2 ANQGSEA. CDR3 size: 12 residues. V lost 6 bases, J lost 2 bases, and 10 bases lay in between. DNA of the CDR3: TGCAGCGTAGCGGGTGCACAAGAGACCCAGTACTTC. Its protein product is CSVAGAQETQYF. The variable domain in full, completed from reference TRBV29-1 and TRBJ2-5, reads SAVISQKPSRDICQRGTSLTIQCQVDSQVTMMFWYRQQPGQSLTLIATANQGSEATYESGFVIDKFPISRPNLTFSTLTVSNMSPEDSSIYLCSVAGAQETQYFGPGTRLLVL.

This clonotype was seen repeatedly, ten times or more. V usage is TRBV2 and J usage is TRBJ1-1; D gene uncertain. Germline V gives CDR1 SNHLY, CDR2 FYNNEI. There are 13 residues in the CDR3. V gave up 3 bases and J gave up 1 base, with 6 bases separating them. The CDR3 here is CASSDGPNTEAFF. For the CDR3, the DNA is TGTGCCAGCAGTGATGGCCCGAACACTGAAGCTTTCTTT.

The V gene is TRBV24-1, the J gene TRBJ2-7, with a tentative D call TRBD2 (7 bases). With 3 bases removed from V and 2 bases from J, the gap between germline ends came to 13 bases. Germline loops: CDR1 KGHDR, CDR2 SFDVKD. The CDR3 runs to 15 residues. The CDR3 reads CATSDHGGAAYEQYF. DNA of the CDR3: TGTGCCACCAGTGATCATGGGGGGGCGGCCTACGAGCAGTACTTC.

This sequence joins TRBV24-1 and TRBJ2-1; 9 bases agree with TRBD1. CDR1 is KGHDR, CDR2 SFDVKD, per germline. This CDR3 contains 13 residues. Germline trimming cut 8 bases from V and 11 bases from J; bases unmatched to any gene: 9. The CDR3 DNA sequence: TGTGCCACCAACCCAGGGACAGGGAAAAAGCAGTTCTTC. The encoded protein is CATNPGTGKKQFF.

The chain combines TRBV19 with TRBJ1-1, with a possible D match to TRBD1 (6 bases). The CDR3 consists of 11 residues. Germline CDR1 reads LNHDA; CDR2 reads SQIVND (reference sequence). Trimming removed 7 bases from V and 8 bases from J, with 11 bases in between. CDR3 residues: CASNTRGEAFF. CDR3 DNA: TGTGCCAGTAACACTAGGGGGGAAGCTTTCTTT.

The J gene is TRBJ2-7, the V gene TRBV28; TRBD1 agrees at 7 bases. The CDR3 is 19 residues long. Germline V gives CDR1 MDHEN, CDR2 SYDVKM. With 2 bases clipped from V and 4 bases from J, the junction kept 20 bases outside the gene matches. The CDR3 reads CASSLPLKGPGQSVYEQYF. CDR3 DNA: TGTGCCAGCAGTTTACCCCTTAAGGGACCGGGACAGTCGGTATACGAGCAGTACTTC.

The V gene is TRBV7-2, the J gene TRBJ2-4; D is perhaps TRBD1 (6 bases). The CDR3 runs 14 residues. CDR1 and CDR2 (germline): SGHTA, FQGNSA. V was trimmed by 1 base and J by 8 bases, leaving 12 bases between them. The CDR3 DNA follows: TGTGCCAGCAGCTTAGTACTACAGGGTGACATTCAGTACTTC. The encoded protein is CASSLVLQGDIQYF.